This TCR beta chain was retrieved from a study of blood T cells in healthy people across ages. With 10 bases clipped from V and 9 bases from J, the junction kept 8 bases outside the gene matches. The CDR3 contains 12 residues. The germline CDR1 and CDR2 sequences are MRHNA and SNTAGT. Study-level findings and limits: Diversity was estimated from one million T cells, and these estimates were considered underestimates. Expanded clonotype shifts may have been confounded, as the donors had an unknown CMV status.

A sample-barcoded 5' primer and a J-beta primer mix were used in a second PCR of roughly 7 to 12 cycles. TCRdb fed the 5' RACE reads into MiXCR, producing one record per CDR3 protein. The table records about 970,000 distinct CDR3 sequences, about 51% of them present only once. Concerning this clonotype: Its antigen is unknown.

This TCR came from a woman aged 55-70 years in good health. The sample was blood. The gene calls are TRBV6-4 and TRBJ2-1, with 8 nucleotides matching TRBD1. In DNA, the CDR3 is TGTGCCACCCAGACAGGGGACGGTGAGCAGTTCTTC. It is translated as CATQTGDGEQFF.